A selection of T cell receptor beta chains follows, all from one sample in a study of blood T cells in healthy people across ages. MiXCR, applied by TCRdb to the 5' RACE reads, yields one record per CDR3 protein. The repertoire holds about 640,000 distinct CDR3 sequences, with about 54% as singletons. The sequencing sample was made of blood. All receptors derive from a man aged 60 to 75 in good health. CDR3s include the opening cysteine and the closing phenylalanine or tryptophan. Each record gives: J gene, D gene, clone size, V gene, CDR3 protein, CDR3 DNA. D genes are given only for firm matches. Not all rows give a size; the values are once, few, many and, for expanded clones, a class.

J gene: TRBJ2-1
D gene: TRBD1
clone size: -
V gene: TRBV5-1
CDR3 protein: CATRQGVDPFNEQFF
CDR3 DNA: TGCGCCACCCGACAGGGGGTCGATCCATTCAATGAGCAGTTCTTC

J gene: TRBJ2-5
D gene: -
clone size: -
V gene: TRBV10-3
CDR3 protein: CAIRPSTGAGTTQYF
CDR3 DNA: TGTGCCATCAGGCCCTCAACCGGGGCCGGGACGACCCAGTACTTC

J gene: TRBJ2-7
D gene: TRBD1
clone size: -
V gene: TRBV29-1
CDR3 protein: CSVGQGLCYEQYF
CDR3 DNA: TGCAGCGTGGGACAGGGTTTATGCTACGAGCAGTACTTC

J gene: TRBJ2-7
D gene: -
clone size: -
V gene: TRBV20-1
CDR3 protein: CSARDRQRGYEQYF
CDR3 DNA: TGCAGTGCTAGAGATAGACAGAGAGGCTACGAGCAGTACTTC

J gene: TRBJ2-3
D gene: TRBD1
clone size: -
V gene: TRBV13
CDR3 protein: CASQTGTGFGTDTQYF
CDR3 DNA: TGTGCCAGCCAAACCGGGACAGGATTTGGCACAGATACGCAGTATTTT

J gene: TRBJ1-4
D gene: -
clone size: -
V gene: TRBV5-1
CDR3 protein: CASSAAGSEKLFF
CDR3 DNA: TGCGCCAGCAGTGCAGCCGGTAGTGAAAAACTGTTTTTT

J gene: TRBJ1-4
D gene: TRBD1
clone size: -
V gene: TRBV11-2
CDR3 protein: CASSRTGNEKLFF
CDR3 DNA: TGTGCCAGCAGCCGGACAGGAAATGAAAAACTGTTTTTT

J gene: TRBJ1-5
D gene: -
clone size: once
V gene: TRBV27
CDR3 protein: CASSYEGLGNQPQHF
CDR3 DNA: TGTGCCAGCAGTTATGAGGGGTTGGGCAATCAGCCCCAGCATTTT

J gene: TRBJ2-1
D gene: -
clone size: -
V gene: TRBV21-1
CDR3 protein: CASSPNAGPDYNEQFF
CDR3 DNA: TGTGCCAGCAGCCCCAACGCGGGACCAGACTACAATGAGCAGTTCTTC

J gene: TRBJ1-6
D gene: -
clone size: many
V gene: TRBV20-1
CDR3 protein: CSAMGGGNSPLHF
CDR3 DNA: TGCAGTGCTATGGGGGGAGGGAATTCACCCCTCCACTTT

J gene: TRBJ2-7
D gene: TRBD1
clone size: -
V gene: TRBV20-1
CDR3 protein: CSVPDRVHEQYF
CDR3 DNA: TGCAGTGTCCCAGACAGGGTTCATGAGCAGTACTTC

J gene: TRBJ2-2
D gene: TRBD2
clone size: once
V gene: TRBV4-1
CDR3 protein: CASSFLRGLAGGSSNTGELFF
CDR3 DNA: TGCGCCAGCAGCTTCCTCAGGGGGCTAGCGGGGGGAAGTTCGAACACCGGGGAGCTGTTTTTT

J gene: TRBJ2-7
D gene: -
clone size: -
V gene: TRBV27
CDR3 protein: CASSPGPILYEQYF
CDR3 DNA: TGTGCCAGCAGTCCGGGACCGATACTCTACGAGCAGTACTTC

J gene: TRBJ2-7
D gene: -
clone size: -
V gene: TRBV15
CDR3 protein: CATSRVLIGLLSYEQYF
CDR3 DNA: TGTGCCACCAGCAGAGTTTTAATAGGACTTTTATCCTACGAGCAGTACTTC

J gene: TRBJ2-4
D gene: TRBD2
clone size: -
V gene: TRBV7-9
CDR3 protein: CASSFGAGVSNIQYF
CDR3 DNA: TGTGCCAGCAGCTTTGGCGCGGGGGTATCAAACATTCAGTACTTC

J gene: TRBJ2-1
D gene: TRBD2
clone size: few
V gene: TRBV6-1
CDR3 protein: CASSGDRGGEQFF
CDR3 DNA: TGTGCCAGCAGCGGGGACCGGGGGGGTGAGCAGTTCTTC

J gene: TRBJ1-2
D gene: -
clone size: -
V gene: TRBV28
CDR3 protein: CASSFGGLSSYGYTF
CDR3 DNA: TGTGCCAGCAGTTTTGGGGGTCTCAGTAGCTATGGCTACACCTTC

J gene: TRBJ2-5
D gene: TRBD1
clone size: few
V gene: TRBV7-2
CDR3 protein: CASSSGTVKETQYF
CDR3 DNA: TGTGCCAGCAGCTCCGGGACAGTAAAAGAGACCCAGTACTTC

J gene: TRBJ1-2
D gene: TRBD1
clone size: -
V gene: TRBV5-1
CDR3 protein: CASSLGGQGSGYTF
CDR3 DNA: TGCGCCAGCAGCTTGGGGGGACAGGGCAGCGGCTACACCTTC

J gene: TRBJ2-3
D gene: TRBD2
clone size: few
V gene: TRBV10-3
CDR3 protein: CASQPWRTSGGRNTQYF
CDR3 DNA: TGTGCCAGCCAACCGTGGAGGACTAGCGGGGGGAGAAATACGCAGTATTTT

J gene: TRBJ2-1
D gene: -
clone size: few
V gene: TRBV5-1
CDR3 protein: CASSLGVDRRVNEQFF
CDR3 DNA: TGCGCCAGCAGCTTGGGAGTTGACAGGAGGGTTAATGAGCAGTTCTTC

J gene: TRBJ2-1
D gene: -
clone size: -
V gene: TRBV5-1
CDR3 protein: CASSLADGGGAYNEQFF
CDR3 DNA: TGCGCCAGCAGCTTGGCCGATGGGGGGGGCGCCTACAATGAGCAGTTCTTC

J gene: TRBJ2-3
D gene: TRBD2
clone size: -
V gene: TRBV15
CDR3 protein: CATSREGAGSTDTQYF
CDR3 DNA: TGTGCCACCAGCCGGGAAGGAGCGGGGAGCACAGATACGCAGTATTTT

J gene: TRBJ1-5
D gene: -
clone size: -
V gene: TRBV6-2/TRBV6-3
CDR3 protein: CASSYVAFGAYSNQPQHF
CDR3 DNA: TGTGCCAGCAGTTATGTGGCTTTTGGGGCCTATAGCAATCAGCCCCAGCATTTT

J gene: TRBJ2-7
D gene: TRBD1
clone size: -
V gene: TRBV27
CDR3 protein: CASSPSVGQANPGYF
CDR3 DNA: TGTGCCAGCTCACCATCGGTAGGACAGGCCAACCCCGGGTACTTC

J gene: TRBJ1-2
D gene: -
clone size: -
V gene: TRBV24-1
CDR3 protein: CATSGRPLYGYTF
CDR3 DNA: TGTGCCACCAGTGGTAGGCCTCTCTATGGCTACACCTTC

J gene: TRBJ1-1
D gene: -
clone size: -
V gene: TRBV11-3
CDR3 protein: CASSLVRGRKGSDTEAFF
CDR3 DNA: TGTGCCAGCAGCTTAGTTCGCGGCCGGAAGGGGTCCGACACTGAAGCTTTCTTT

J gene: TRBJ2-1
D gene: -
clone size: -
V gene: TRBV9
CDR3 protein: CASTTGVSYNEQFF
CDR3 DNA: TGTGCCAGCACCACCGGGGTTTCCTACAATGAGCAGTTCTTC

J gene: TRBJ2-5
D gene: -
clone size: -
V gene: TRBV20-1
CDR3 protein: CSARTSGLGQPQYF
CDR3 DNA: TGCAGTGCTAGAACGTCGGGGTTGGGTCAGCCCCAGTACTTC

J gene: TRBJ1-2
D gene: TRBD1
clone size: -
V gene: TRBV3-1
CDR3 protein: CASSHRGNGYGYTF
CDR3 DNA: TGTGCCAGCAGCCACAGGGGGAATGGCTATGGCTACACCTTC

J gene: TRBJ2-5
D gene: TRBD2
clone size: -
V gene: TRBV7-2
CDR3 protein: CASSFRLAGSQETQYF
CDR3 DNA: TGTGCCAGCAGCTTCCGACTAGCGGGGTCCCAAGAGACCCAGTACTTC

J gene: TRBJ1-4
D gene: TRBD1
clone size: few
V gene: TRBV7-9
CDR3 protein: CASSTGGPGGKLFF
CDR3 DNA: TGTGCCAGCAGTACAGGGGGTCCCGGCGGAAAACTGTTTTTT

J gene: TRBJ1-1
D gene: TRBD1
clone size: -
V gene: TRBV7-9
CDR3 protein: CASNPGQGSTEAFF
CDR3 DNA: TGTGCCAGTAACCCGGGACAGGGAAGCACTGAAGCTTTCTTT

J gene: TRBJ2-3
D gene: TRBD1
clone size: -
V gene: TRBV7-8
CDR3 protein: CASSLPGTGARTDTQYF
CDR3 DNA: TGTGCCAGCAGCTTACCCGGGACAGGGGCACGCACAGATACGCAGTATTTT

J gene: TRBJ1-6
D gene: TRBD1
clone size: few
V gene: TRBV7-9
CDR3 protein: CASSLPGQGNSPLHF
CDR3 DNA: TGTGCCAGCAGCCTACCGGGACAGGGAAATTCACCCCTCCACTTT

J gene: TRBJ2-7
D gene: -
clone size: -
V gene: TRBV7-2
CDR3 protein: CASSLEGIPTYEQYF
CDR3 DNA: TGTGCCAGCAGCTTAGAGGGAATCCCAACCTACGAGCAGTACTTC

J gene: TRBJ1-4
D gene: TRBD1
clone size: -
V gene: TRBV7-9
CDR3 protein: CASSTPRGQGNEKLFF
CDR3 DNA: TGTGCCAGCAGCACCCCCCGGGGACAGGGTAATGAAAAACTGTTTTTT

J gene: TRBJ2-6
D gene: -
clone size: few
V gene: TRBV12-3/TRBV12-4
CDR3 protein: CASSSRLGSSGANVLTF
CDR3 DNA: TGTGCCAGCAGCTCTCGGCTAGGAAGTTCTGGGGCCAACGTCCTGACTTTC

J gene: TRBJ2-2
D gene: TRBD1
clone size: -
V gene: TRBV24-1
CDR3 protein: CATSEADRGIGELFF
CDR3 DNA: TGTGCCACCAGTGAGGCCGACAGGGGGATCGGGGAGCTGTTTTTT

J gene: TRBJ2-7
D gene: TRBD1
clone size: few
V gene: TRBV11-2
CDR3 protein: CASSFTGGHEQYF
CDR3 DNA: TGTGCCAGCAGCTTTACAGGGGGGCACGAGCAGTACTTC